The sequence of this T cell receptor beta chain was determined in a study of T cells after yellow fever vaccination (dated by TCRdb to the late 2010s). Study-level background: The SMART-Seq v4 Ultra Low Input RNA kit was used to prepare libraries from fractions with low cell numbers. To track T-cell clones before and after primary and booster YFV17D yellow fever vaccination, bulk TCR alpha and beta repertoires were sequenced longitudinally. The cohort comprised two healthy male donors, one aged 18 to 29 and one aged 30 to 39 years. Blood was drawn at multiple timepoints before and after primary and secondary immunization, with bulk PBMC replicates and cell subsets isolated.

The sample's treatment or condition label is to be understood as: live attenuated yellow fever vaccine strain. A standard Ficoll-Paque protocol was used to isolate PBMCs from peripheral blood. Dynabeads CD4 and CD8 positive selection kits were used to isolate CD4 and CD8 T-cell fractions. TriZol was used to extract RNA from bulk PBMCs, from CD4 and CD8 fractions, and from dextramer-positive and dextramer-negative fractions. TCR cDNA was made using 5'RACE template switching, a step that added a universal primer site and unique molecular identifiers. cDNA synthesis was primed from both the TCR alpha and TCR beta constant segments. Library amplification used two PCR steps, and the second PCR step added sample barcodes and sequencing adapters. Sequencing of libraries was performed on Illumina HiSeq 2500 (2x100 bp) or NovaSeq (2x150 bp). The original methods were these. Reads were demultiplexed and collapsed into UMI consensus sequences with MIGEC, and V(D)J alignment was performed with MiXCR. Vaccine-responding clonotypes were defined with edgeR using replicate PBMC samples, requiring FDR below 0.01 and a log2 fold change above 5 up to day 15. Each bulk clonotype was labeled CD4 or CD8 based on which sequenced repertoire, CD4 or CD8, contained the clonotype at higher abundance. TCRdb reprocessed the public reads (quality trimming at Q25 with fastp, clone calling with MiXCR) and kept in-frame beta chains. For every CDR3 protein sequence, its rows merge into one entry that carries the most common genes and DNA. The V and J calls and clone size are TCRdb's, not the authors'. The sample table holds around 180,000 distinct CDR3 sequences, of which roughly 6.2% were seen once. The ten most abundant clones make up under 3% of the sample.

Points the paper makes about the study in general: Computational filtering was needed because FACS-sorted repertoires could contain abundant contaminating clonotypes from the bulk population. Most clones expanded after primary vaccination were re-detected after the booster (almost 97% of CD4 and around 86% of CD8), suggesting broad memory maintenance. A small share of clonotypes was detected in both CD4 and CD8 compartments, with the overlap likely arising from convergent recombination. Because the study included only a couple of donors, the extent to which the findings can be generalized is limited. The secondary T-cell response was found to be weaker but faster than the primary response, with a peak reached on day 5 rather than on day 15.

Of note for this clonotype: Its antigen is currently not known. Per-base quality was not reported, and no clone a single base away is much larger than it.

V is trimmed back by 1 base and J by 5 bases, and the junction contains 12 bases that no gene match accounts for. The germline V gene provides CDR1 LGHNA and CDR2 YSLEER. The CDR3 numbers 18 residues from cysteine through phenylalanine. Only the CDR3 region is kept as DNA, spanning 54 bases read in frame from base 1. The sequence is built from TRBV4-3 and TRBJ2-1; 9 central bases correspond to TRBD1. The input for sequencing was CD4+ T cells sorted from PBMCs, taken on the day of the first yellow fever vaccination. This sequence was found in a man between 18 and 29 years old who received the YFV17D yellow fever vaccine. This receptor has the CDR3 CASSQGPGAGQGHNEQFF. The sequenced DNA: TGCGCCAGCAGCCAAGGGCCGGGAGCGGGACAGGGTCACAATGAGCAGTTCTTC.